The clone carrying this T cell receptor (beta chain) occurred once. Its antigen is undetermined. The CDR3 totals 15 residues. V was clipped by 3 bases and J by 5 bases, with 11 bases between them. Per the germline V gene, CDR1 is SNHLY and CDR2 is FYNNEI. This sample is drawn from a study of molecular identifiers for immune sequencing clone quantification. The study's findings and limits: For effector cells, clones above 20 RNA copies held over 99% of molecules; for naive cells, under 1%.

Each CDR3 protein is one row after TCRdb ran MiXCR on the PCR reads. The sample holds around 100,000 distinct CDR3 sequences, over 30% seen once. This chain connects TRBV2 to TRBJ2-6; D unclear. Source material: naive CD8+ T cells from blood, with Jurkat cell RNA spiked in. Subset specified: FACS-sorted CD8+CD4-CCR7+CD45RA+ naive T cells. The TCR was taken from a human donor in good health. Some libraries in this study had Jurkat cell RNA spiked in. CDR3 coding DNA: TGTGCCAGCAGTGAGTCAATTGGTAGGGCCAACGTCCTGACTTTC. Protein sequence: CASSESIGRANVLTF.